This TCR beta chain stems from a study of CD8 T cells in ankylosing spondylitis. CDR1 and CDR2 (germline): MNHEY, SVGEGT. The CDR3 spans 17 residues. With 6 bases clipped from V and 4 bases from J, the junction kept 9 bases outside the gene matches. In the case of this clonotype: As yet, its antigen is unknown.

One entry per CDR3 protein, called by TCRdb with MiXCR from the 5' RACE reads. The sample lists some 150,000 distinct CDR3 sequences, about 42% seen once, with roughly 15% in the top ten. The study's findings and limits: Certain motif variants had earlier appeared in reactive arthritis synovial fluid and blood. Disease-linked clones reportedly showed significant enrichment in matched ankylosing spondylitis synovial fluid. Roughly 8 highly homologous variants made up a TCR beta motif, and this motif appeared characteristic of ankylosing spondylitis blood.

Sequencing input: synovial fluid, either unsorted or a sorted T cell fraction (not recorded which). The chain carries TRBV6-2 or TRBV6-3 and TRBJ2-3; TRBD2 matches at 14 bases. The source of this sequence is a male donor with ankylosing spondylitis. The CDR3 coding sequence is TGTGCCAGCAGCCCTCTAGGACTAGCGGGAGGCCCAGATACGCAGTATTTT. Its translation is CASSPLGLAGGPDTQYF.